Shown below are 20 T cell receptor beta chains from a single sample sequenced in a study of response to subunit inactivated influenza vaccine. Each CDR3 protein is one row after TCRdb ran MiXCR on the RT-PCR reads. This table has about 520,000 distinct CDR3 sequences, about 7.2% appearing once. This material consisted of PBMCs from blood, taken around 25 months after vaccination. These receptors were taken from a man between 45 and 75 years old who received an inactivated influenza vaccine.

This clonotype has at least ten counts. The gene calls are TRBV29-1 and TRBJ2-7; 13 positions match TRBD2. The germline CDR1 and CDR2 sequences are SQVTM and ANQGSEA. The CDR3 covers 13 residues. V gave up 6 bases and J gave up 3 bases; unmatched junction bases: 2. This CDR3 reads CSVRTSGSYEQYF. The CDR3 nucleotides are TGCAGCGTGAGGACTAGCGGGAGCTACGAGCAGTACTTC.

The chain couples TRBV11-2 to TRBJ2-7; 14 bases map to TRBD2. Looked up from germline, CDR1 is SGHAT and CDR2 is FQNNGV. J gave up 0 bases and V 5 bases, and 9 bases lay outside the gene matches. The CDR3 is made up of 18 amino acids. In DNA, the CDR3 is TGTGCCAGCAGCCTAAGACTAGCGGGAGGGAGGAGCTCCTACGAGCAGTACTTC. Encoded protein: CASSLRLAGGRSSYEQYF.

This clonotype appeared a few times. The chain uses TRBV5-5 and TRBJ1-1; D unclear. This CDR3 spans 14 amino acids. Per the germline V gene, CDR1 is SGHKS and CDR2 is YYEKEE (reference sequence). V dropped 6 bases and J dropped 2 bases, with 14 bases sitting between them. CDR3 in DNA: TGTGCCAGCACTCCGACCGGGGATAACACTGAAGCTTTCTTT. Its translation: CASTPTGDNTEAFF.

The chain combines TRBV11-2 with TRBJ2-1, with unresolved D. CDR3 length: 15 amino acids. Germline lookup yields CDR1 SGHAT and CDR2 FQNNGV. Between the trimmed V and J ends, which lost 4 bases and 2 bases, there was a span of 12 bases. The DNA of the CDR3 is TGTGCCAGCAGCTATCGGAGACAACCCTACAATGAGCAGTTCTTC. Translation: CASSYRRQPYNEQFF.

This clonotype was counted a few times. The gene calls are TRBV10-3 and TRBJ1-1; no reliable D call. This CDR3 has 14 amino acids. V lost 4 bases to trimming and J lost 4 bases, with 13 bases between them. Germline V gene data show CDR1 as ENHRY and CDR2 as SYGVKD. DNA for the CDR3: TGTGCCATCAGTGCCGACGGTTTGGGCACTGAAGCTTTCTTT. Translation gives CAISADGLGTEAFF.

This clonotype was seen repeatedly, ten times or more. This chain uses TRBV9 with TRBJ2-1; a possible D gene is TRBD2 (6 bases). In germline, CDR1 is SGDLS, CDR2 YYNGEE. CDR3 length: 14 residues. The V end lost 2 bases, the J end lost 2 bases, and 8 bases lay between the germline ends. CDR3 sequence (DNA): TGTGCCAGCAGCGTGTCTAGCGCCTACAATGAGCAGTTCTTC. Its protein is CASSVSSAYNEQFF.

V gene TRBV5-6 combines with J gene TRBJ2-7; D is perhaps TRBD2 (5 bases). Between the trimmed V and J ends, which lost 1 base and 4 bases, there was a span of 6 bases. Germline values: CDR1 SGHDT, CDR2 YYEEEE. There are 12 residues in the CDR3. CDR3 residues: CASSLWEYEQYF. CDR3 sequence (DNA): TGTGCCAGCAGCTTGTGGGAGTACGAGCAGTACTTC.

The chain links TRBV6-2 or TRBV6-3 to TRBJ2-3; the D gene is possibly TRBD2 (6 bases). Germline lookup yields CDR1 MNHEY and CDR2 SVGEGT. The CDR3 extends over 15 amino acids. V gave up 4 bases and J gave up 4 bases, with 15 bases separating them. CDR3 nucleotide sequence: TGTGCCAGCAGTTCCCCGCGGTCGGGGGCAGATACGCAGTATTTT. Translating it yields CASSSPRSGADTQYF.

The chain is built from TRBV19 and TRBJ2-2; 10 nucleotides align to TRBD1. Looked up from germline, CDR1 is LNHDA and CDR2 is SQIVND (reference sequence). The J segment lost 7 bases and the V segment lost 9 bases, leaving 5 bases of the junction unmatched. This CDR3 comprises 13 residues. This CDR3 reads CASDRGRGGELFF. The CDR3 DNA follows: TGTGCCAGCGACAGGGGGCGCGGCGGGGAGCTGTTTTTT.

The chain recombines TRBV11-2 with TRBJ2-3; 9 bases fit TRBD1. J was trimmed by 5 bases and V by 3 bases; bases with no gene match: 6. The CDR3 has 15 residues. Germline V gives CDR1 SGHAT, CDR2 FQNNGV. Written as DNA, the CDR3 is TGTGCCAGCAGCTTTACAGGGGGCTTAGGAGATACGCAGTATTTT. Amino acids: CASSFTGGLGDTQYF.

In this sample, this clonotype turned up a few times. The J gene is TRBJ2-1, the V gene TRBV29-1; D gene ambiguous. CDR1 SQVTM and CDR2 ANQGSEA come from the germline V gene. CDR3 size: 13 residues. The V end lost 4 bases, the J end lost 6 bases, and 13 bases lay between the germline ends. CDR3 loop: CSVVGALINEQFF. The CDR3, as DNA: TGCAGCGTTGTGGGCGCTCTAATCAATGAGCAGTTCTTC.

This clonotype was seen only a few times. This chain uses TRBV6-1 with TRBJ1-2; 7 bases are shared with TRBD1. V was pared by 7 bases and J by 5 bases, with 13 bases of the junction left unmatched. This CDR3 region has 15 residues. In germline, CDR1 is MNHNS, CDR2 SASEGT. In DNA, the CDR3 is TGTGCCAGCACTCCTGGGCCGGGACAGTTATATGGCTACACCTTC. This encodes CASTPGPGQLYGYTF.

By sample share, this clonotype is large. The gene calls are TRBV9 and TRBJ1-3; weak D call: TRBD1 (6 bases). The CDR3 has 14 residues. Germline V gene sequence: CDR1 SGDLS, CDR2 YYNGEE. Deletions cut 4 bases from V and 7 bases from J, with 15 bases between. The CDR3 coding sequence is TGTGCCAGCAGCTCCCTAGGGGGGATCAACACCATATATTTT. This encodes CASSSLGGINTIYF.

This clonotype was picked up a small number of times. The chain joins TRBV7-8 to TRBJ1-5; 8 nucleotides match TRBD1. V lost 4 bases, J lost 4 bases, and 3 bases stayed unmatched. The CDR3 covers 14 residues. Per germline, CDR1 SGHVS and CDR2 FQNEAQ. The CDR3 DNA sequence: TGTGCCAGCAGCTGGACAGGGTTTAATCAGCCCCAGCATTTT. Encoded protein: CASSWTGFNQPQHF.

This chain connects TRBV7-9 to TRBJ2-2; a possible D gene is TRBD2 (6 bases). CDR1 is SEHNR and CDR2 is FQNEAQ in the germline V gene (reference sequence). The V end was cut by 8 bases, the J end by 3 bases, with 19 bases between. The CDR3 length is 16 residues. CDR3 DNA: TGTGCCAGCGGGGCGGGAAAGGGGCCTTACACCGGGGAGCTGTTTTTT. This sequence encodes CASGAGKGPYTGELFF.

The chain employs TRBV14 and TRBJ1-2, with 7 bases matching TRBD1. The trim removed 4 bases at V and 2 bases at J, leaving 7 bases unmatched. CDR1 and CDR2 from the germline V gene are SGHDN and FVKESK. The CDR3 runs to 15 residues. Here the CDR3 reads CASSPTGELNYGYTF. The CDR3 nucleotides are TGTGCCAGCAGCCCAACAGGGGAATTAAACTATGGCTACACCTTC.

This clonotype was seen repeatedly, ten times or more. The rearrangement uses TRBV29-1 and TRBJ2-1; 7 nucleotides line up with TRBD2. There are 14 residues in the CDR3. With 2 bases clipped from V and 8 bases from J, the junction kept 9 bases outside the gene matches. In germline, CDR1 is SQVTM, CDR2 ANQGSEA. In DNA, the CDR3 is TGCAGCGTTGAACCAAAGACTAGCACCTATGAGCAGTTCTTC. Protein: CSVEPKTSTYEQFF.

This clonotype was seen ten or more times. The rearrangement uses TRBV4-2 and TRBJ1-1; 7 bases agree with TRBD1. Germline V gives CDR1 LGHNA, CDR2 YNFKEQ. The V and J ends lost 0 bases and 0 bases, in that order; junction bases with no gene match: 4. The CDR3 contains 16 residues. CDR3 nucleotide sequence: TGTGCCAGCAGCCAAGAGGGCACAGGGGTGAACACTGAAGCTTTCTTT. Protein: CASSQEGTGVNTEAFF.

The CDR3 DNA is TGCAGTGCTAGGAGGGGACAGGTGAACACTGAAGCTTTCTTT. Translation gives CSARRGQVNTEAFF. The rearrangement links TRBV20-1 to TRBJ1-1; 8 bases match TRBD1. Germline CDR1 reads DFQATT; CDR2 reads SNEGSKA (reference sequence). Trimming at V came to 3 bases and at J to 0 bases, leaving 3 bases not matched to a gene. The CDR3 has 14 amino acids.

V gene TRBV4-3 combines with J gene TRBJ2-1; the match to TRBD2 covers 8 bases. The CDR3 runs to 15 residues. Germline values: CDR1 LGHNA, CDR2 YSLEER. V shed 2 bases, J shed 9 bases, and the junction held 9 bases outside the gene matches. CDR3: CASSQRTSPRGEQFF. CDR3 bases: TGCGCCAGCAGCCAACGGACTAGCCCGAGGGGTGAGCAGTTCTTC.